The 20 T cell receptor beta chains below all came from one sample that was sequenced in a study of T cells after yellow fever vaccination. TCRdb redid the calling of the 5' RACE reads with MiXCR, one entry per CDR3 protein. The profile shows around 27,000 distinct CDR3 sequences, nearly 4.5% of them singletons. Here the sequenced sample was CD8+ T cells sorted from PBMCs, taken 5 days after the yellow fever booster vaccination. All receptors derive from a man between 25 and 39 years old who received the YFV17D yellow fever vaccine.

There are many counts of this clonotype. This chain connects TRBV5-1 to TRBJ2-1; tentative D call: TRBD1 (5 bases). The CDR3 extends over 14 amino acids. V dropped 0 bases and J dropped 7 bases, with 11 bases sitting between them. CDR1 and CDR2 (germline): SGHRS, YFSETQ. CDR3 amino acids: CASSLEARQNEQFF. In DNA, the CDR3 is TGCGCCAGCAGCTTGGAGGCCAGACAGAATGAGCAGTTCTTC.

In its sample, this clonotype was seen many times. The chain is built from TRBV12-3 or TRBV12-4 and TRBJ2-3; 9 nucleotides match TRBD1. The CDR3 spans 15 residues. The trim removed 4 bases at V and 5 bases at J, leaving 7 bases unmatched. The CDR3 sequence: CASSSGGTGIDTQYF. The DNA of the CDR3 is TGTGCCAGCAGTTCAGGGGGGACAGGGATAGATACGCAGTATTTT.

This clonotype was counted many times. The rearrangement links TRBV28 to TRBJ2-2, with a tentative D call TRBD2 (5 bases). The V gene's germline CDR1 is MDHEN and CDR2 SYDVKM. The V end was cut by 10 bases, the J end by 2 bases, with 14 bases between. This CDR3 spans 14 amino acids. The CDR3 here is CATTEGVNTGELFF. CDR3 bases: TGTGCCACAACAGAGGGCGTAAACACCGGGGAGCTGTTTTTT.

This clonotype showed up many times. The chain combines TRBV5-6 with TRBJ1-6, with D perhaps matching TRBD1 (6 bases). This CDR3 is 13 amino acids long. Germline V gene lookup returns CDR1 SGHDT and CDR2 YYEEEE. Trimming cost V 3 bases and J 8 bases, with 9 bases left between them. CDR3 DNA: TGTGCCAGCAGCTCGACAGGTGATTCACCCCTCCACTTT. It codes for CASSSTGDSPLHF.

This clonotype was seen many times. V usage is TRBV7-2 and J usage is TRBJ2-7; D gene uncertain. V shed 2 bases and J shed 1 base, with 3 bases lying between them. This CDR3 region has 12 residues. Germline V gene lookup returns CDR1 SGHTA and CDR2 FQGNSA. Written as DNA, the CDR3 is TGTGCCAGCAGCTTAATATCCTACGAGCAGTACTTC. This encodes CASSLISYEQYF.

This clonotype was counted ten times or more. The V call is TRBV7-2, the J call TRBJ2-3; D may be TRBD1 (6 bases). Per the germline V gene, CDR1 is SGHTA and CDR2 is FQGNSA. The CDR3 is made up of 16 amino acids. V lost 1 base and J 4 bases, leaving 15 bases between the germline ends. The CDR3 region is CASSLVGQGLSDTQYF. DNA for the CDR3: TGTGCCAGCAGCTTAGTTGGGCAGGGGCTATCAGATACGCAGTATTTT.

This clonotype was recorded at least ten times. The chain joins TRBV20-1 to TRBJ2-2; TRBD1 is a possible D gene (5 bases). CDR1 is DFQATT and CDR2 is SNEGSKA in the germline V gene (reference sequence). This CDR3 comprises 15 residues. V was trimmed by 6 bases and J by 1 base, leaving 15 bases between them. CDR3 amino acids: CSAQTLTGNTGELFF. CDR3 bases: TGCAGTGCCCAGACGTTAACAGGGAACACCGGGGAGCTGTTTTTT.

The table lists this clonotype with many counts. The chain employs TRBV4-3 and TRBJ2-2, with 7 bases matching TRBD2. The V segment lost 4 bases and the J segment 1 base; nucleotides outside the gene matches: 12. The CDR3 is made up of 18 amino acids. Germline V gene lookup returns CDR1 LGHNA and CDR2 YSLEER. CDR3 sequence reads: CASSRGEGRSLNTGELFF. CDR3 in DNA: TGCGCCAGCAGCCGGGGGGAGGGCCGATCCTTGAACACCGGGGAGCTGTTTTTT.

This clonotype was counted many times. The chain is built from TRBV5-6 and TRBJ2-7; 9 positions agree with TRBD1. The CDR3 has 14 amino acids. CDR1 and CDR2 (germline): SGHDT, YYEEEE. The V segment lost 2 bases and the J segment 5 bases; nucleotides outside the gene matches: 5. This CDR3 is CASSFGTGLDEQYF. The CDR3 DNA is TGTGCCAGCAGCTTCGGGACAGGGCTCGACGAGCAGTACTTC. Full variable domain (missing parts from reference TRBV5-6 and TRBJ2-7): DAGVTQSPTHLIKTRGQQVTLRCSPKSGHDTVSWYQQALGQGPQFIFQYYEEEERQRGNFPDRFSGHQFPNYSSELNVNALLLGDSALYLCASSFGTGLDEQYFGPGTRLTVT.

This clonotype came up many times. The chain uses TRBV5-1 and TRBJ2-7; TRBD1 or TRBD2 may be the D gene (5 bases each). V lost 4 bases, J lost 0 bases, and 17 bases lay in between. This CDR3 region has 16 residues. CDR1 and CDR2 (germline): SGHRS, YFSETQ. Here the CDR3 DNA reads TGCGCCAGCAGCCAAGTTCCGGCAGGGAGCTCCTACGAGCAGTACTTC. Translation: CASSQVPAGSSYEQYF. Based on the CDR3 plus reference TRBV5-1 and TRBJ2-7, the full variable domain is KAGVTQTPRYLIKTRGQQVTLSCSPISGHRSVSWYQQTPGQGLQFLFEYFSETQRNKGNFPGRFSGRQFSNSRSEMNVSTLELGDSALYLCASSQVPAGSSYEQYFGPGTRLTVT.

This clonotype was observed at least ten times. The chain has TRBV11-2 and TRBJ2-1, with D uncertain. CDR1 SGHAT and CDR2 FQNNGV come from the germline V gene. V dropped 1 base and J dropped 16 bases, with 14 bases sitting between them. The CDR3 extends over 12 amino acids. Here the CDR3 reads CASSLGDPSLFF. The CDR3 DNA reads TGTGCCAGCAGCTTAGGTGATCCCTCCCTTTTCTTC.

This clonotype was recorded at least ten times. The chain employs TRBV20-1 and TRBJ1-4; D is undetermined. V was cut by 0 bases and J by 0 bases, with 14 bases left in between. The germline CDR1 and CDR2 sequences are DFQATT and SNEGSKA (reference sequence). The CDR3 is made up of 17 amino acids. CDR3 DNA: TGCAGTGCTAGAGATCGGCGGAGGATGGCAACTAATGAAAAACTGTTTTTT. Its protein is CSARDRRRMATNEKLFF.

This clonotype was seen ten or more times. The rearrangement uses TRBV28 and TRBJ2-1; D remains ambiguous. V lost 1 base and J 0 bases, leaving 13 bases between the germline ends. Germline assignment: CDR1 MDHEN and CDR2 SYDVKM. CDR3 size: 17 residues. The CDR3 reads CASSLSGSLSSYNEQFF. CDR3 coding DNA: TGTGCCAGCAGTTTATCGGGCAGCCTGAGCTCCTACAATGAGCAGTTCTTC.

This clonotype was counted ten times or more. The CDR3 nucleotides read TGTGCCAGCAGCCATACTAGCGGCTCCTACGAGCAGTACTTC. Protein sequence: CASSHTSGSYEQYF. This rearrangement joins TRBV12-3 or TRBV12-4 to TRBJ2-7; 8 bases align to TRBD2. With V trimmed by 6 bases and J by 0 bases, 4 bases remained unmatched. The CDR3 runs 14 residues.

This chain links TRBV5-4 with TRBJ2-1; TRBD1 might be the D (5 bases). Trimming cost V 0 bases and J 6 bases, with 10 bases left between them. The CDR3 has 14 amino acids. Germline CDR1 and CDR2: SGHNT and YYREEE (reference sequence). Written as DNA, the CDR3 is TGTGCCAGCAGCTTGGGGGGCGGAGTCAATGAGCAGTTCTTC. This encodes CASSLGGGVNEQFF.

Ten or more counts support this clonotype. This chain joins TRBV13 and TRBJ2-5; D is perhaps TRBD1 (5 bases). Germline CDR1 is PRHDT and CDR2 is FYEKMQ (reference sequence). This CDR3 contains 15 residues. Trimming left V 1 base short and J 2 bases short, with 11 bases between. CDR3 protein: CASSLAQDQQETQYF. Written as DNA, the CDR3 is TGTGCCAGCAGCTTAGCACAGGACCAACAAGAGACCCAGTACTTC.

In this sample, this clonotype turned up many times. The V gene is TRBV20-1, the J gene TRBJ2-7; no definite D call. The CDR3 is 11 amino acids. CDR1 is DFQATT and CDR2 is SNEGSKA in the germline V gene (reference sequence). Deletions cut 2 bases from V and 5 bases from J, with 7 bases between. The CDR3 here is CSARSVDEQYF. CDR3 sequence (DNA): TGCAGTGCTAGAAGTGTGGACGAGCAGTACTTC.

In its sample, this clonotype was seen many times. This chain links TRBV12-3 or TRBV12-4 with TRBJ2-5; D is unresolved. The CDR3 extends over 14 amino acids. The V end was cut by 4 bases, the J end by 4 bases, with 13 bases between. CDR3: CASSSPGRGETQYF. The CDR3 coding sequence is TGTGCCAGCAGTTCCCCCGGCCGCGGAGAGACCCAGTACTTC.

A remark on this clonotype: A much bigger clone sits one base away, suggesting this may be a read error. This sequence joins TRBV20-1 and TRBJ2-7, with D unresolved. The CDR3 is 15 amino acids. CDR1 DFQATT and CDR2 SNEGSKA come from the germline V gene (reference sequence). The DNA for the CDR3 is TGCTGTGCTAGAGATAGGGTAAAGCCCTCCTACGAGCAGTACTTC. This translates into CCARDRVKPSYEQYF.

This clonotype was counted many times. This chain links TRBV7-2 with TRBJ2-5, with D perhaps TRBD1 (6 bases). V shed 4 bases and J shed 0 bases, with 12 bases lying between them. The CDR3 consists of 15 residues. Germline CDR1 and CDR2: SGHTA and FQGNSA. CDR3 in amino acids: CASSSPTGYQETQYF. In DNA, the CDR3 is TGTGCCAGCAGCTCGCCCACAGGGTACCAAGAGACCCAGTACTTC.